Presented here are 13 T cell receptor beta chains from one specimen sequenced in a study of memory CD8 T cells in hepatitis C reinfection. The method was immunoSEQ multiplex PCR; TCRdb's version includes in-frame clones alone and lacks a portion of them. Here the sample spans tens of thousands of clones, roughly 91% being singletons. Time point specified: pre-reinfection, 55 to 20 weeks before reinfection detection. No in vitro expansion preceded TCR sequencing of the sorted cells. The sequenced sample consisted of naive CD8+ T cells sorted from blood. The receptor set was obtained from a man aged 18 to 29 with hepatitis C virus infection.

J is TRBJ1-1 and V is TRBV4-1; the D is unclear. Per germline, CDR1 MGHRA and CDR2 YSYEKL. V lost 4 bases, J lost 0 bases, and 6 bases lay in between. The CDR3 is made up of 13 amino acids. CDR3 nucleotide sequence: TGCGCCAGCAGCCCCAGGATGAACACTGAAGCTTTCTTT. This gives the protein CASSPRMNTEAFF.

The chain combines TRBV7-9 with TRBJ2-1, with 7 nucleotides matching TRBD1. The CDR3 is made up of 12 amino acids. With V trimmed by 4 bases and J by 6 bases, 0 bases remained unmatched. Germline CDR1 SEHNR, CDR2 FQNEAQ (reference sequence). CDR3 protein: CASSWDSNEQFF. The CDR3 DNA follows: TGTGCCAGCAGCTGGGACAGCAATGAGCAGTTCTTC.

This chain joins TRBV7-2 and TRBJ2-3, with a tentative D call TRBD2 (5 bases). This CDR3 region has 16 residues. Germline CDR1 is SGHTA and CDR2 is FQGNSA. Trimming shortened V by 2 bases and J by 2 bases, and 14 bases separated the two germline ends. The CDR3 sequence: CASSLRGPSATDTQYF. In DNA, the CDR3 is TGTGCCAGCAGCTTACGGGGTCCCTCCGCCACAGATACGCAGTATTTT.

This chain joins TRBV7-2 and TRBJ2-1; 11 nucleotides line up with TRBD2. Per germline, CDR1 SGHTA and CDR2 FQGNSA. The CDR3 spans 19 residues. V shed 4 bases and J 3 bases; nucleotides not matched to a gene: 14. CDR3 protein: CASSYRLAGGDPNYNEQFF. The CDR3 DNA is TGTGCCAGCAGCTATCGTCTAGCGGGGGGCGATCCTAACTACAATGAGCAGTTCTTC.

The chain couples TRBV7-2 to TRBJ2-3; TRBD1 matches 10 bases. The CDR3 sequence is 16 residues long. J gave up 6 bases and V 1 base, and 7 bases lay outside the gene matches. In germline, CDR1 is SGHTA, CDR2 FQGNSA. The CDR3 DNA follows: TGTGCCAGCAGCTTAGACCCCCGACAGGGGGCGGATACGCAGTATTTT. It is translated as CASSLDPRQGADTQYF.

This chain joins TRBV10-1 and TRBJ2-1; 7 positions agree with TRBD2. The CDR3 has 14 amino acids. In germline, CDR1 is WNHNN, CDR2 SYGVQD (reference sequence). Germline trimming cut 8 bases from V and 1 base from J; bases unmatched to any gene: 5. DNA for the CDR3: TGCGCCAGCTCCCCCGGGGGGTCCTACAATGAGCAGTTCTTC. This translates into CASSPGGSYNEQFF.

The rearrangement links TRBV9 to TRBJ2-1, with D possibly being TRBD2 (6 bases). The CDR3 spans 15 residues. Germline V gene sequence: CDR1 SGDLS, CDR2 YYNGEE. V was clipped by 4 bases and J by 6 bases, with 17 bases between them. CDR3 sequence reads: CASSPEGRRSNEQFF. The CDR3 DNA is TGTGCCAGCAGCCCGGAGGGGAGACGGAGCAATGAGCAGTTCTTC.

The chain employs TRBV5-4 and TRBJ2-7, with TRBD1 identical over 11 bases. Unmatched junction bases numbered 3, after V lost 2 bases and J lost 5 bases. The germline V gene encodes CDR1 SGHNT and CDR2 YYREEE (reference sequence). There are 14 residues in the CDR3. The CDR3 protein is CASSLGQGADEQYF. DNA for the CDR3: TGTGCCAGCAGCTTAGGACAGGGGGCTGACGAGCAGTACTTC.

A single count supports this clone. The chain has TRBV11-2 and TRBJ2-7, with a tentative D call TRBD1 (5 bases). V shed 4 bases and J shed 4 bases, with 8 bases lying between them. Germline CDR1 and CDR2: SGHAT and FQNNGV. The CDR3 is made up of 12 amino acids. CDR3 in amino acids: CASSSTVYEQYF. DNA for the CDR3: TGTGCCAGCAGCTCGACAGTATACGAGCAGTACTTC.

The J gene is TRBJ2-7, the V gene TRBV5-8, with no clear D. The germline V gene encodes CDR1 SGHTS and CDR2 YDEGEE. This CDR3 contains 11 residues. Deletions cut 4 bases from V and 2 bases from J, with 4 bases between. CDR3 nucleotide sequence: TGTGCCAGCAGCGTAACCTACGAGCAGTACTTC. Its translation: CASSVTYEQYF. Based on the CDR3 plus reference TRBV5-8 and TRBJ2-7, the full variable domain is EAGVTQSPTHLIKTRGQQATLRCSPISGHTSVYWYQQALGLGLQFLLWYDEGEERNRGNFPPRFSGRQFPNYSSELNVNALELEDSALYLCASSVTYEQYFGPGTRLTVT.

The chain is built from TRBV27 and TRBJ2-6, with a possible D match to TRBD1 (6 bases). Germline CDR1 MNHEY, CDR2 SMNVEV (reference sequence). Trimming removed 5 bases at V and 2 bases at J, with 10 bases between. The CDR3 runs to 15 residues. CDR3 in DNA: TGTGCCAGCAGTATTTCAGGGGCTGGGGCCAACGTCCTGACTTTC. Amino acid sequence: CASSISGAGANVLTF.

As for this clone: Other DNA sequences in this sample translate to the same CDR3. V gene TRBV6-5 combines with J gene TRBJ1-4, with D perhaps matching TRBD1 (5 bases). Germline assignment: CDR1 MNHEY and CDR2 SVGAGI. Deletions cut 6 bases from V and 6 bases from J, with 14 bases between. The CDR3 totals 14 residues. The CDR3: CASSYRWRDEKLFF. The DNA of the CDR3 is TGTGCCAGCAGCTACAGGTGGAGGGATGAAAAACTGTTTTTT.

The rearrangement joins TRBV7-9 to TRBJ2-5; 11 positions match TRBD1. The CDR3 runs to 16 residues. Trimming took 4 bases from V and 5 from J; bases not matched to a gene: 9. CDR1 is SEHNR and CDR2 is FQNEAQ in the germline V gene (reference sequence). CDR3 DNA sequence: TGTGCCAGCAGCTCAGCCCGGACAGGGGGCGAGGAGACCCAGTACTTC. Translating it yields CASSSARTGGEETQYF.